A selection of T cell receptor beta chains follows, all from one sample in a study of cytomegalovirus exposure and HLA in healthy donors. Method: immunoSEQ multiplex PCR; TCRdb's copy keeps in-frame clones and lacks some. This sample has 90,000 or so clones, with nearly 80% found just once. Sequenced sample: PBMCs. The receptors come from a female donor in good health and CMV-seronegative. Both conserved end residues are part of each CDR3. Fields, in order: J gene, clone size, V gene, D gene, CDR3 DNA, CDR3 protein. A D gene is named only where the DNA matches it firmly. Some rows mark clone size as missing; the rest say once, few, many or name a class of expanded clone.

TRBJ1-1 few TRBV6-5 - TGTGCCAGCAGCAAGGACCAGGGTTCAACTGAAGCTTTCTTT CASSKDQGSTEAFF
TRBJ2-5 - TRBV28 - TGTGCCAGCAGTTTATCCCTGGAGACCCAGTACTTC CASSLSLETQYF
TRBJ2-3 - TRBV5-1 - TGCGCCAGCAGCTCCGGGGGAGCTAGCACAGATACGCAGTATTTT CASSSGGASTDTQYF
TRBJ1-1 once TRBV4-3 - TGCGCCAGCAGCCGCCAGGATATGAACACTGAAGCTTTCTTT CASSRQDMNTEAFF
TRBJ2-7 - TRBV29-1 - TGCAGCGTCGGGGGGGGACAGTCCTACGAGCAGTACTTC CSVGGGQSYEQYF
TRBJ1-4 once TRBV4-3 - TGCGCCAGCAGCCAAAGCGGACCGGGCGGAAAACTGTTTTTT CASSQSGPGGKLFF
TRBJ2-7 - TRBV7-9 - TGTGCCAGCAGCTCAAGAGGACAGCTTGATGAGCAGTACTTC CASSSRGQLDEQYF
TRBJ1-1 - TRBV7-6 TRBD1 TGTGCCAGCAGCTCCGGACAGGGCTTCACTGAAGCTTTCTTT CASSSGQGFTEAFF
TRBJ2-2 - TRBV11-2 - TGTGCCAGCAGCCCACCCCGGGGTAGCACCGGGGAGCTGTTTTTT CASSPPRGSTGELFF
TRBJ1-5 - TRBV30 - TGTGCCTGGAGTGCGGGCTCGGGGAGCAATCAGCCCCAGCATTTT CAWSAGSGSNQPQHF
TRBJ1-4 - TRBV7-9 - TGTGCCAGCAGCTTCTTGACAGAAACTAATGAAAAACTGTTTTTT CASSFLTETNEKLFF
TRBJ2-7 - TRBV29-1 - TGCAGCGTTGAACGTGGGAGGCCCTACGAGCAGTACTTC CSVERGRPYEQYF
TRBJ2-7 once TRBV19 TRBD2 TGTGCCAGTAGTATGTCCGGGACTAGCGGATACGAGCAGTACTTC CASSMSGTSGYEQYF
TRBJ2-7 few TRBV5-6 - TGTGCCAGCAGCTTTGACTCTTCCTACGAGCAGTACTTC CASSFDSSYEQYF
TRBJ1-1 few TRBV19 TRBD1 TGTGCCAGTAGTGACAGGGAACTCCCGAACACTGAAGCTTTCTTT CASSDRELPNTEAFF
TRBJ2-1 - TRBV10-1 TRBD2 TGCGCCAGCAGTACTAGCGTCGGGTACAATGAGCAGTTCTTC CASSTSVGYNEQFF
TRBJ1-2 - TRBV9 TRBD1 TGTGCCAGCAGCGTAGTGGGACAGGCTATAGCTTTTAACTATGGCTACACCTTC CASSVVGQAIAFNYGYTF
TRBJ1-1 - TRBV28 TRBD1 TGTGCCAGCAGTTTACGGGACAGGGCTTTCTTT CASSLRDRAFF
TRBJ1-6 once TRBV18 - TGTGCCAGCTCACCACTGAAAGCGTTAGAAAATTCACCCCCCCACTTT CASSPLKALENSPPHF
TRBJ2-3 - TRBV5-1 - TGCGCCAGCAGCTTGGATTGGGCAGGGGCAGATACGCAGTATTTT CASSLDWAGADTQYF
TRBJ1-6 - TRBV4-3 - TGCGCCAGCAGCCAAGATCGGCAGGGTCAAGATTCACCCCTCCACTTT CASSQDRQGQDSPLHF
TRBJ2-7 once TRBV27 TRBD1 TGTGCCAGCAGTACTCGAACCGGGACAGGCGACTACGAGCAGTACTTC CASSTRTGTGDYEQYF
TRBJ2-5 - TRBV29-1 - TGCAGCGCTGAAGGTGAAAGGGGAATCCCACAAGAGACCCAGTACTTC CSAEGERGIPQETQYF
TRBJ2-2 - TRBV7-8 - TGTGCCAGCAGCCCTCGGGAGTATGACACCGGGGAGCTGTTTTTT CASSPREYDTGELFF
TRBJ1-2 - TRBV28 - TGTGCCAGCAGCCCCGGGGGGGACGGGAGCCTCTATGGCTACACCTTC CASSPGGDGSLYGYTF
TRBJ1-2 - TRBV18 - TGTGCCAGCTCACCAGGGCAGGCGAGCTATGGCTACACCTTC CASSPGQASYGYTF
TRBJ1-4 - TRBV4-2 - TGTGCCAGCAGCCAAGATGATCAGGGTACCGTGGAAAAACTGTTTTTT CASSQDDQGTVEKLFF
TRBJ1-1 once TRBV28 TRBD1 TGTGCCAGCAGTTTGGCCCTGGACAGGGGGGCTTTCTTT CASSLALDRGAFF
TRBJ2-7 - TRBV19 TRBD2 TGTGCCAGTAGTATAGCCCTAGCGGGGGGGCGATACGAGCAGTACTTC CASSIALAGGRYEQYF
TRBJ2-1 - TRBV5-4 TRBD1 TGTGCCAGCAGCGGGACAGGGGCCAACTACAATGAGCAGTTCTTC CASSGTGANYNEQFF
TRBJ1-5 - TRBV27 TRBD1 TGTGCCAGCAGTTCCACGGGACAGGGGCGACAGCCCCAGCATTTT CASSSTGQGRQPQHF
TRBJ1-5 - TRBV30 TRBD1 TGTGCCTGGAGTGATTCAGGTTCAGGGGGGTCCCAGCATTTT CAWSDSGSGGSQHF
TRBJ2-3 few TRBV7-8 TRBD2 TGTGCCAGCAGCCCCTACCGACTAGCGGGGGGCCTGAGCACAGATACGCAGTATTTT CASSPYRLAGGLSTDTQYF
TRBJ2-7 - TRBV28 - TGTGCCAGCAGTTCTCCGGGACTGATCTACGAGCAGTACTTC CASSSPGLIYEQYF
TRBJ2-6 - TRBV10-3 - TGTGCCATCAGGGTGAGCTCTGGGGCCAACGTCCTGACTTTC CAIRVSSGANVLTF
TRBJ1-2 few TRBV5-8 - TGTGCCAGCAGCTTGCGCGGTTACTATGGCTACACCTTC CASSLRGYYGYTF
TRBJ2-1 - TRBV5-5 TRBD1 TGTGCCAGCAGCCCGGGTCCAGGGGGTAATGAGCAGTTCTTC CASSPGPGGNEQFF
TRBJ2-7 - TRBV19 - TGTGCCAGTAGTAACCCCGGGGAGAGCAACGAGCAGTACTTC CASSNPGESNEQYF
TRBJ1-2 few TRBV28 - TGTGCCACAGACAGTCGCGGTCCCTATGGCTACAACTTC CATDSRGPYGYNF